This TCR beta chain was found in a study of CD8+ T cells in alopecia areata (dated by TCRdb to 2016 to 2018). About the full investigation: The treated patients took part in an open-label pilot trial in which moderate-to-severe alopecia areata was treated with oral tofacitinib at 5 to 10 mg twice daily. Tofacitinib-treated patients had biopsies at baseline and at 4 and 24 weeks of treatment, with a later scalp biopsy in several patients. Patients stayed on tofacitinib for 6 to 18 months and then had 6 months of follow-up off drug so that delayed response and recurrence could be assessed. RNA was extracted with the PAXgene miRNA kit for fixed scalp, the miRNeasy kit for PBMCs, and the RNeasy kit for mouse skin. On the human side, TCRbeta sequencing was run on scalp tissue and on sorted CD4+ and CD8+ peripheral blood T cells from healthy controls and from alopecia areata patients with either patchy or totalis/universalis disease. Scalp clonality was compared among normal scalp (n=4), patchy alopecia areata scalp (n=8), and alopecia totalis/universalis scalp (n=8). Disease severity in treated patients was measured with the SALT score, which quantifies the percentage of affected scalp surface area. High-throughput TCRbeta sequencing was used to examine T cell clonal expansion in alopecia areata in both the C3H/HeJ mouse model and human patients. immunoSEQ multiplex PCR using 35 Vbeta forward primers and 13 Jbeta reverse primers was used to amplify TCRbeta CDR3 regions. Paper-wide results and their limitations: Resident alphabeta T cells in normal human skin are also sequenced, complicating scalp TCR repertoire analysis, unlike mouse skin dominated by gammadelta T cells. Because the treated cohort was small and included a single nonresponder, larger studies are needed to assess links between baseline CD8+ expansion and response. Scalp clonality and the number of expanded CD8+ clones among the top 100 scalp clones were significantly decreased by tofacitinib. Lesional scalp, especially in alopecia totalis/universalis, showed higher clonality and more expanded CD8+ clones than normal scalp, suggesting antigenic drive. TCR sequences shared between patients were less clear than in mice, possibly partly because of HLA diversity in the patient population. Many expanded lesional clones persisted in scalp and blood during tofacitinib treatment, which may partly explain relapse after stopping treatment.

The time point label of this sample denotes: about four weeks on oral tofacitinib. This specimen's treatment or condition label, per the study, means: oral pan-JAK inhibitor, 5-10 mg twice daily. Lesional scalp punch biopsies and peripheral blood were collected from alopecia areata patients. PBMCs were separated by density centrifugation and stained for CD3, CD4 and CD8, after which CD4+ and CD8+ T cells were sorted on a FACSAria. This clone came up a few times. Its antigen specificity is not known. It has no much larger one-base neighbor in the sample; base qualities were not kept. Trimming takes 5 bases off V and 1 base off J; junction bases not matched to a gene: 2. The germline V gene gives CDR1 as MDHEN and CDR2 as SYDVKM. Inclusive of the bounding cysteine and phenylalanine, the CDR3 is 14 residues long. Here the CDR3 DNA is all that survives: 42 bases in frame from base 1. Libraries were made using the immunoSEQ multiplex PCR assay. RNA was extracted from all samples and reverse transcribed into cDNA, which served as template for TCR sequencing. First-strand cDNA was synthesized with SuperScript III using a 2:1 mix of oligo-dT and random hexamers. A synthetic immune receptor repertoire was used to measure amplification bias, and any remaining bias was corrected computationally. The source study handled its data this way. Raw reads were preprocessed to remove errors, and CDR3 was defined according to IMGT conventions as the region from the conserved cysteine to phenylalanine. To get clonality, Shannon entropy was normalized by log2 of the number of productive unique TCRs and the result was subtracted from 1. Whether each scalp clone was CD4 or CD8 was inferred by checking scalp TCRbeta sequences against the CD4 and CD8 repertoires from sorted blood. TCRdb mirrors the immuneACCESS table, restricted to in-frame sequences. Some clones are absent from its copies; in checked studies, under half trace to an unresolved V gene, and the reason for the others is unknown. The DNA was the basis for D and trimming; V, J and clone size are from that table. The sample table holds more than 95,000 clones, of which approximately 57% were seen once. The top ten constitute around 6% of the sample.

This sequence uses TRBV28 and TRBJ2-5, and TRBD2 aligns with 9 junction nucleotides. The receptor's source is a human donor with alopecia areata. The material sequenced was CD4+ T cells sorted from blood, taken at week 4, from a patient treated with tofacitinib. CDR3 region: CASSRLAVQETQYF. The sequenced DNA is TGTGCCAGCAGTAGACTAGCGGTCCAAGAGACCCAGTACTTC. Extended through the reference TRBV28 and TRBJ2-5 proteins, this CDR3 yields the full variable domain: DVKVTQSSRYLVKRTGEKVFLECVQDMDHENMFWYRQDPGLGLRLIYFSYDVKMKEKGDIPEGYSVSREKKERFSLILESASTNQTSMYLCASSRLAVQETQYFGPGTRLLVL.